A single sample gave rise to the 29 T cell receptor beta chains below, sequenced in a study of blood T cell repertoires in COVID-19. The table came from immunoSEQ multiplex PCR; TCRdb's copy has only in-frame clones and leaves some out. The sample records about 62,000 clones, 80% to 90% being singletons. Sequencing was carried out using peripheral blood. The receptors stem from an older woman with COVID-19, enrolled during active disease.

The CDR3 bases are TGTGCCAGCAGTTACTTTCCGGGTTCGAACACCGGGGAGCTGTTTTTT. This translates into CASSYFPGSNTGELFF. V gene TRBV6-5 combines with J gene TRBJ2-2; D remains ambiguous. The CDR3 contains 16 residues. The germline gives CDR1 MNHEY, CDR2 SVGAGI. V dropped 1 base and J dropped 0 bases, with 9 bases sitting between them.

The chain combines TRBV29-1 with TRBJ1-5; a weak D match, TRBD1 (5 bases). Trimming removed 3 bases at V and 4 bases at J, with 10 bases between. In germline, CDR1 is SQVTM, CDR2 ANQGSEA. The length of the CDR3 is 13 residues. The CDR3 region is CSVEAGWNQPQHF. CDR3 nucleotide sequence: TGCAGCGTTGAGGCAGGGTGGAATCAGCCCCAGCATTTT.

The chain couples TRBV19 to TRBJ2-3, with 14 bases that match TRBD2. CDR3 length equals 16 residues. CDR1 LNHDA and CDR2 SQIVND come from the germline V gene (reference sequence). The junction had 10 bases not matched to a gene; V was cut back by 6 bases and J by 8 bases. Here the CDR3 DNA reads TGTGCCAGTAGGGCCGGGACTAGCGGGAGTTTTGGTACGCAGTATTTT. It codes for CASRAGTSGSFGTQYF.

The chain's CDR3 is CASSKFATNEKLFF. The CDR3 coding sequence is TGTGCCAGCAGCAAATTTGCAACTAATGAAAAACTGTTTTTT. The chain links TRBV6-5 to TRBJ1-4; no firm D call. The germline V gene encodes CDR1 MNHEY and CDR2 SVGAGI. The CDR3 length is 14 residues. Between the trimmed V and J ends, which lost 6 bases and 0 bases, there was a span of 8 bases.

This chain connects TRBV6-5 to TRBJ1-1; no reliable D call. Trimming shortened V by 5 bases and J by 1 base, and 8 bases separated the two germline ends. Germline CDR1 is MNHEY and CDR2 is SVGAGI. This CDR3 has 13 amino acids. The CDR3 here is CASSRDWNTEAFF. The CDR3 coding sequence is TGTGCCAGCAGTCGGGATTGGAACACTGAAGCTTTCTTT.

The chain couples TRBV4-1 to TRBJ1-2, with a weak D call TRBD1 (6 bases). Germline V CDR1 and CDR2: MGHRA, YSYEKL. V was clipped by 0 bases and J by 2 bases, with 10 bases between them. This CDR3 comprises 15 residues. The CDR3 reads CASSQEGHSNYGYTF. CDR3 bases: TGCGCCAGCAGCCAAGAGGGACACTCGAACTATGGCTACACCTTC.

The genes are TRBV24-1 and TRBJ1-2, with 9 bases that match TRBD1. Germline CDR1 is KGHDR and CDR2 is SFDVKD. Germline trimming cut 2 bases from V and 1 base from J; bases unmatched to any gene: 1. CDR3 length: 15 residues. DNA for the CDR3: TGTGCCACCAGTGATTCGGACAGGGGTAACTATGGCTACACCTTC. As protein: CATSDSDRGNYGYTF.

The chain employs TRBV4-2 and TRBJ2-1, with D possibly matching TRBD2 (6 bases). Germline loops: CDR1 LGHNA, CDR2 YNFKEQ. The CDR3 has 14 amino acids. V was pared by 0 bases and J by 10 bases, with 13 bases between. The CDR3 region is CASSQDQASDEQFF. CDR3 bases: TGTGCCAGCAGCCAAGATCAAGCTAGCGACGAGCAGTTCTTC.

The chain is built from TRBV14 and TRBJ2-2, with D uncertain. Germline CDR1 reads SGHDN; CDR2 reads FVKESK. The CDR3 loop spans 13 amino acids. The germline V and J ends were trimmed by 6 bases and 1 base, with 6 bases remaining between them. The CDR3 nucleotides are TGTGCCAGCAGGAGATGGAACACCGGGGAGCTGTTTTTT. Translation: CASRRWNTGELFF.

This chain uses TRBV7-2 with TRBJ1-3, with a possible D match to TRBD1 (5 bases). The CDR3 consists of 16 residues. Trimming removed 1 base at V and 4 bases at J, with 14 bases between. Germline-derived CDR1 and CDR2 are SGHTA and FQGNSA. DNA of the CDR3: TGTGCCAGCAGCTTAGGGACAACACCTATCGGAAACACCATATATTTT. Translating it yields CASSLGTTPIGNTIYF. Looking up the rest from reference TRBV7-2 and TRBJ1-3 gives the full variable domain: GAGVSQSPSNKVTEKGKDVELRCDPISGHTALYWYRQSLGQGLEFLIYFQGNSAPDKSGLPSDRFSAERTGGSVSTLTIQRTQQEDSAVYLCASSLGTTPIGNTIYFGEGSWLTVV.

The chain employs TRBV4-3 and TRBJ1-4, with 11 bases that match TRBD1. CDR1 and CDR2 from the germline V gene are LGHNA and YSLEER. This CDR3 is built from 14 residues. V lost 4 bases to trimming and J lost 9 bases; unmatched junction nucleotides: 4. DNA for the CDR3: TGCGCCAGCAGCCCCGGACAGGGGGCTCAAAAACTGTTTTTT. It codes for CASSPGQGAQKLFF.

The chain uses TRBV2 and TRBJ2-1; 7 nucleotides align to TRBD2. The J segment lost 14 bases and the V segment lost 7 bases, leaving 11 bases of the junction unmatched. Germline V gene sequence: CDR1 SNHLY, CDR2 FYNNEI. CDR3 length: 12 residues. CDR3 amino acids: CASTAGSGNKFF. The DNA of the CDR3 is TGTGCCAGCACCGCCGGGAGCGGGAACAAGTTCTTC.

The chain uses TRBV28 and TRBJ1-2; TRBD1 aligns across 7 bases. Germline CDR1 MDHEN, CDR2 SYDVKM. The CDR3 spans 13 residues. With 5 bases clipped from V and 3 bases from J, the junction kept 3 bases outside the gene matches. CDR3 nucleotide sequence: TGTGCCAGCAGTCGGGACAGCTACTATGGCTACACCTTC. It is translated as CASSRDSYYGYTF.

The CDR3 nucleotides read TGTGCCAGCAGCTCTAGACTGTCACGCGAACAGAACACTGAAGCTTTCTTT. Translation gives CASSSRLSREQNTEAFF. The chain joins TRBV7-9 to TRBJ1-1; unclear D gene. Looked up from germline, CDR1 is SEHNR and CDR2 is FQNEAQ (reference sequence). The CDR3 is 17 residues long. Trimming shortened V by 4 bases and J by 1 base, and 19 bases separated the two germline ends.

The chain joins TRBV5-1 to TRBJ1-2; 7 nucleotides align to TRBD1. Trimming at V came to 3 bases and at J to 4 bases, leaving 6 bases not matched to a gene. There are 14 residues in the CDR3. Germline-derived CDR1 and CDR2 are SGHRS and YFSETQ. The CDR3: CASSSPGQSYGYTF. Here the CDR3 DNA reads TGCGCCAGCAGCTCCCCGGGACAGAGCTATGGCTACACCTTC. The complete variable domain, with remaining parts taken from reference TRBV5-1 and TRBJ1-2, reads KAGVTQTPRYLIKTRGQQVTLSCSPISGHRSVSWYQQTPGQGLQFLFEYFSETQRNKGNFPGRFSGRQFSNSRSEMNVSTLELGDSALYLCASSSPGQSYGYTFGSGTRLTVV.

The genes are TRBV2 and TRBJ2-6, with 12 bases identical to TRBD2. V trimming: 4 bases; J trimming: 4 bases; junction bases outside the gene matches: 5. Per germline, CDR1 SNHLY and CDR2 FYNNEI. This CDR3 comprises 17 residues. In DNA form, the CDR3 reads TGTGCCAGCAGTGTAACTAGCGGGAGGCTGGGGGCCAACGTCCTGACTTTC. Protein product: CASSVTSGRLGANVLTF.

The chain is built from TRBV19 and TRBJ1-5; no firm D call. CDR3 length equals 16 residues. V lost 8 bases and J lost 0, with 17 bases in between. Germline V gene data show CDR1 as LNHDA and CDR2 as SQIVND (reference sequence). In DNA, the CDR3 is TGTGCCAGTCGTCCCGGAGGGATGGGTAGCAATCAGCCCCAGCATTTT. Translated: CASRPGGMGSNQPQHF.

This chain uses TRBV7-2 with TRBJ2-7; 9 bases are a match to TRBD2. The CDR3 is made up of 15 amino acids. After removal of 0 bases from V and 4 bases from J, the junction contained 4 bases not matched to a gene. CDR1 is SGHTA, CDR2 FQGNSA, per germline. This CDR3 reads CASSLARSGRYEQYF. DNA for the CDR3: TGTGCCAGCAGCTTAGCGCGCAGCGGGAGGTACGAGCAGTACTTC.

This chain joins TRBV12-3 or TRBV12-4 and TRBJ1-5; D remains ambiguous. This CDR3 has 12 residues. V shed 5 bases and J shed 6 bases, with 8 bases lying between them. Here the CDR3 DNA reads TGTGCCAGCAGTGGCGAGGGTCAGCCCCAGCATTTT. It codes for CASSGEGQPQHF.

The rearrangement uses TRBV5-5 and TRBJ2-7, with 10 bases fitting TRBD2. Germline CDR1 is SGHKS and CDR2 is YYEKEE (reference sequence). V lost 0 bases and J lost 4; bases outside the gene matches: 1. This CDR3 comprises 14 residues. The CDR3 loop reads CASSLASGRYEQYF. DNA of the CDR3: TGTGCCAGCAGCTTGGCTAGCGGGAGATACGAGCAGTACTTC.

As DNA, the CDR3 is TGCGCCAGCAGCTTGGGCGGGACAGTGAACACTGAAGCTTTCTTT. Its protein is CASSLGGTVNTEAFF. The chain employs TRBV5-1 and TRBJ1-1; TRBD1 aligns across 7 bases. The trim removed 0 bases at V and 0 bases at J, leaving 2 bases unmatched. Germline V lookup: CDR1 SGHRS, CDR2 YFSETQ. There are 15 residues in the CDR3.

This rearrangement joins TRBV6-5 to TRBJ2-7; tentatively, D is TRBD2 (7 bases). CDR3 size: 15 residues. Germline V gene data show CDR1 as MNHEY and CDR2 as SVGAGI. V was cut by 7 bases and J by 5 bases, with 21 bases left in between. In DNA form, the CDR3 reads TGTGCCAGCATCCTCACACCTGGGGGGGCCCACGAGCAGTACTTC. It specifies CASILTPGGAHEQYF.

The table lists this clone with a few counts. CDR3 nucleotide sequence: TGTGCCAGCAGTGACTCGAGTGCCAATGAGCAGTTCTTC. Translating it yields CASSDSSANEQFF. This chain connects TRBV6-4 to TRBJ2-1, with D uncertain. Germline lookup yields CDR1 MRHNA and CDR2 SNTAGT. CDR3 size: 13 residues. V lost 0 bases, J lost 6 bases, and 6 bases lay in between.

This clone was seen a single time. CDR3 residues: CATSDFRGGRTEAFF. The CDR3 DNA sequence: TGTGCCACCAGTGATTTTCGGGGGGGACGGACTGAAGCTTTCTTT. The genes are TRBV24-1 and TRBJ1-1, with a possible D match to TRBD1 (5 bases). Germline loops: CDR1 KGHDR, CDR2 SFDVKD. Deletions cut 1 base from V and 5 bases from J, with 13 bases between. The CDR3 is 15 amino acids.

The chain joins TRBV3-1 (or the pseudogene TRBV3-2) to TRBJ2-7; TRBD1 aligns across 9 bases. The V and J ends lost 5 bases and 5 bases, in that order; junction bases with no gene match: 7. Germline-derived CDR1 and CDR2 are LGHDT and YNNKEL (reference sequence). The CDR3 spans 14 residues. CDR3 sequence (DNA): TGTGCCAGCAGCACCCACGGACAGGGGAACGAGCAGTACTTC. Translation: CASSTHGQGNEQYF.

The CDR3 DNA reads TGTGCCAGCAGCTCCGGGACAGGCTCTAACTATGGCTACACCTTC. Its translation: CASSSGTGSNYGYTF. This chain uses TRBV7-9 with TRBJ1-2; 8 bases align to TRBD1. Germline loops: CDR1 SEHNR, CDR2 FQNEAQ (reference sequence). This CDR3 has 15 residues. V was clipped by 4 bases and J by 0 bases; unmatched bases: 4.

The DNA for the CDR3 is TGTGCCTGGAGTCAACCGCATCTAAACCCGGGACAGCCCCAGCATTTT. Its translation: CAWSQPHLNPGQPQHF. This sequence joins TRBV30 and TRBJ1-5; D call uncertain. Trimming removed 2 bases at V and 7 bases at J, with 21 bases between. Germline V gene lookup returns CDR1 GTSNPN and CDR2 SVGIG (reference sequence). The CDR3 sequence is 16 residues long.

The chain is built from TRBV7-2 and TRBJ2-3, with 10 bases fitting TRBD2. The ends lost 1 base at V and 5 bases at J; junction bases unmatched: 15. The CDR3 length is 19 residues. From germline, CDR1 is SGHTA and CDR2 FQGNSA. The CDR3 protein is CASSLVGAPSGRAKDTQYF. The CDR3 coding sequence is TGTGCCAGCAGCTTAGTAGGAGCCCCAAGCGGGAGGGCCAAAGATACGCAGTATTTT.

The chain couples TRBV11-2 to TRBJ1-1; the D gene is possibly TRBD1 (5 bases). The CDR3 has 13 residues. Per the germline V gene, CDR1 is SGHAT and CDR2 is FQNNGV. Trimming cost V 1 base and J 4 bases, with 7 bases left between them. In DNA form, the CDR3 reads TGTGCCAGCAGCTTAGTGGGGGGCACTGAAGCTTTCTTT. Translation gives CASSLVGGTEAFF.